This paragraph covers one TCR beta chain sequence. The record originates from a study of blood T cell repertoires in COVID-19. Study-wide context: From T cells, B-cell-depleted T cells, or PBMCs came the material, which was cDNA or gDNA.

The J segment lost 2 bases and the V segment lost 2 bases, leaving 10 bases of the junction unmatched. The CDR3 is 18 residues long. Germline assignment: CDR1 SNHLY and CDR2 FYNNEI. Under the authors' procedure: Amplification of reference gene primers was used by the study to estimate nucleated cell counts. TCRdb's table, derived via immunoSEQ multiplex PCR, lists solely in-frame clones and lacks some. From that table come the V and J calls and clone size; the DNA was used to work out D and trimming. The data contain some 120,000 clones, approximately 80% of them singletons. J is TRBJ1-5 and V is TRBV2; 9 positions agree with TRBD1. Sequencing input: peripheral blood. The receptor's source is a woman aged 55-69 years with acute or convalescent COVID-19. In nucleotides, the CDR3 is TGTGCCAGCAGTGAATTGGGGATTACAGGGGGCGGCAATCAGCCCCAGCATTTT. Residues: CASSELGITGGGNQPQHF.